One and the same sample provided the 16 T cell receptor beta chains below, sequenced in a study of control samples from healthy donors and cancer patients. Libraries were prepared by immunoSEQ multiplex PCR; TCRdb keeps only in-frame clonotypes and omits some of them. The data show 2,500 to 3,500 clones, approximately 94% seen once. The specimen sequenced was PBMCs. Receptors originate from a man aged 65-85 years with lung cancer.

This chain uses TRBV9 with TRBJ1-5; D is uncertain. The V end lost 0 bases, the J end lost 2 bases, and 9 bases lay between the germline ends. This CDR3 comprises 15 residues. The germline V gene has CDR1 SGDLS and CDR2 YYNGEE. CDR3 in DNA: TGTGCCAGCAGCGTAGGGGTAGATGGCAATCAGCCCCAGCATTTT. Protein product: CASSVGVDGNQPQHF.

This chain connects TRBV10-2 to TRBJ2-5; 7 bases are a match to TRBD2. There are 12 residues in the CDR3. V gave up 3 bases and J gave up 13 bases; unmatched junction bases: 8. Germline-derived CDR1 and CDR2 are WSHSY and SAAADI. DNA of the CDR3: TGCGCCAGCAGTGAATCGGGGGGTGTCACGTACTTC. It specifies CASSESGGVTYF.

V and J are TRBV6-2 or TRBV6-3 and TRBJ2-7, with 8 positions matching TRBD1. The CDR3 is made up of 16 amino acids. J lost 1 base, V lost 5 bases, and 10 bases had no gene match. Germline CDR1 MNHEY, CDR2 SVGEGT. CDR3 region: CASSRKTGGLSYEQYF. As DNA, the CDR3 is TGTGCCAGCAGTCGCAAAACAGGGGGGCTATCCTACGAGCAGTACTTC.

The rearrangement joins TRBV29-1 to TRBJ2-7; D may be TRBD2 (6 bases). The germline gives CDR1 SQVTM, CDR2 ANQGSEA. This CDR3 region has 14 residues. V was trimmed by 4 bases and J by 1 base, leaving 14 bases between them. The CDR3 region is CSVVRDGSSYEQYF. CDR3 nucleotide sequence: TGCAGCGTTGTGAGGGACGGGAGTTCCTACGAGCAGTACTTC.

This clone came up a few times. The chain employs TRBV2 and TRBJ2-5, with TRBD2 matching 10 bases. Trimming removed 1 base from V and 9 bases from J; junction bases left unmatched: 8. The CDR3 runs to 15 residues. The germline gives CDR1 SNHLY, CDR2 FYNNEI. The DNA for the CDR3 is TGTGCCAGCAGTGAAGAGCGGGGGGGCCGTTCATCCCAGTACTTC. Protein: CASSEERGGRSSQYF.

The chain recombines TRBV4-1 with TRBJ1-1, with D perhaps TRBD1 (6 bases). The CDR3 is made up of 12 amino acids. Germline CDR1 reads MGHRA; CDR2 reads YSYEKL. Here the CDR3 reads CASRDKWNEAFF. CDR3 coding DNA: TGCGCGAGCCGGGACAAGTGGAATGAAGCTTTCTTT.

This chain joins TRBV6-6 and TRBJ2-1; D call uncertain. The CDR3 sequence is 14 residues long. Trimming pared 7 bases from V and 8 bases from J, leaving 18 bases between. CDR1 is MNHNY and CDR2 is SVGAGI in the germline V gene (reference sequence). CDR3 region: CASTSARRFYEQFF. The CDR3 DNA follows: TGTGCCAGCACGAGCGCCCGGCGGTTCTATGAGCAGTTCTTC.

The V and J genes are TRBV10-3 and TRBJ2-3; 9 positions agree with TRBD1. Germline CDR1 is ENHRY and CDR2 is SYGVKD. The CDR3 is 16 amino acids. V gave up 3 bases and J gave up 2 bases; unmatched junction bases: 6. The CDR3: CAISDGGTGSTDTQYF. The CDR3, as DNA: TGTGCCATCAGTGACGGGGGGACAGGGTCCACAGATACGCAGTATTTT.

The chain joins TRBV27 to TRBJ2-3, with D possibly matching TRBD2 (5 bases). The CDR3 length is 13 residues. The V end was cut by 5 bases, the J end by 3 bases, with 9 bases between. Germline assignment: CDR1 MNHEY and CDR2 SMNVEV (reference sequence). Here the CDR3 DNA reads TGTGCCAGCAGTATCGGGGTAACAGATACGCAGTATTTT. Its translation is CASSIGVTDTQYF.

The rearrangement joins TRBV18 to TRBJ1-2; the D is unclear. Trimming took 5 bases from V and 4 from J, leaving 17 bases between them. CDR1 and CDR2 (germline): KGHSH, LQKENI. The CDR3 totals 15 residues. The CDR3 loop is CASSSREGRSYGYTF. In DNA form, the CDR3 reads TGTGCCAGCTCAAGTCGAGAGGGTAGGAGCTATGGCTACACCTTC.

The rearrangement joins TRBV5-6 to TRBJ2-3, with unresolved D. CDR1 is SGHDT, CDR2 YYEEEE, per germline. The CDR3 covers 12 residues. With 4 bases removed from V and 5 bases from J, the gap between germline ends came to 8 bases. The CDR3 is CASSRLKDTQYF. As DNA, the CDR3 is TGTGCCAGCAGCCGGCTTAAAGATACGCAGTATTTT.

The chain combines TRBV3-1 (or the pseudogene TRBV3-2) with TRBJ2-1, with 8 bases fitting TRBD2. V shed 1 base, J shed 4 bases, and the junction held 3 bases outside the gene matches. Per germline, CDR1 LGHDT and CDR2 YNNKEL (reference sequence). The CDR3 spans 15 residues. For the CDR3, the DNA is TGTGCCAGCAGCCAAGCGGGGGGGCAGTACAATGAGCAGTTCTTC. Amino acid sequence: CASSQAGGQYNEQFF.

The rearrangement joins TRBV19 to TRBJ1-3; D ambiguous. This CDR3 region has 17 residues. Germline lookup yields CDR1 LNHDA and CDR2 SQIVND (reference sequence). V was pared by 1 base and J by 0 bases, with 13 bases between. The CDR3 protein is CASSIGGRRNSGNTIYF. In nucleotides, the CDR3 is TGTGCCAGTAGTATAGGTGGACGGAGAAACTCTGGAAACACCATATATTTT.

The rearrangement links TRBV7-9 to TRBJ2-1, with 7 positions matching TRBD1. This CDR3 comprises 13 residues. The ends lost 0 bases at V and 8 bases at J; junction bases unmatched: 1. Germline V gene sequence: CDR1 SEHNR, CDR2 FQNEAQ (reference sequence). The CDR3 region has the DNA TGTGCCAGCAGCTTAGCGCAGGGGGATGAGCAGTTCTTC. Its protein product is CASSLAQGDEQFF.

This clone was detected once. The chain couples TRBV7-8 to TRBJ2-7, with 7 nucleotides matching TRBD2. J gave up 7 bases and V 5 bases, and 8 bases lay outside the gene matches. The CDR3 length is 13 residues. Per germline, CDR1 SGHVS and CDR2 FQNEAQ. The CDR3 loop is CASSLAGVGEQYF. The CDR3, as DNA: TGTGCCAGCAGCCTCGCGGGGGTTGGGGAGCAGTACTTC.

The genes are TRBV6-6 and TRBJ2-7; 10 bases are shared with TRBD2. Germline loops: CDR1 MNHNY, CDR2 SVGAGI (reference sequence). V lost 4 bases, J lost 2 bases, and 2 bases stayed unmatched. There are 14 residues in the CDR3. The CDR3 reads CASSLSGGAYEQYF. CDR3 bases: TGTGCCAGCAGTTTAAGCGGGGGGGCCTACGAGCAGTACTTC.